One T cell receptor (beta chain) is described in this entry. Antigen specificity is unknown. This clone may be a read error of a much larger clone one base away. The CDR3 length is 14 residues. The V gene's germline CDR1 is DFQATT and CDR2 SNEGSKA (reference sequence). The data stem from a study of Graves' ophthalmopathy and Graves' hyperthyroidism. Study context: Researchers classed hyperthyroidism as stable given no ophthalmopathy within 18 months of follow-up. General study findings and limits: The model reached just under 71% sensitivity and around 72% specificity for predicting ophthalmopathy progression. Between ophthalmopathy and stable hyperthyroidism, a 13-signature model drew a separation with 87.88% sensitivity and approximately 77% specificity.

From RNA, the CDR3 regions of TCR beta chains were amplified and sequenced. First-round RT-PCR used HTBI primers; second-round multiplex PCR followed. TCRdb redid the calling of the multiplex PCR reads with MiXCR, one entry per CDR3 protein. The sample lists 900,000 to 1,200,000 distinct CDR3 sequences, about 40% seen once, with approximately 12% in the top ten. The specimen sequenced was peripheral blood or thyroid tissue (not recorded which). The sequence was obtained from an adult man with Graves' hyperthyroidism. The chain joins TRBV20-1 to TRBJ1-5; 7 nucleotides match TRBD1. The CDR3 sequence is CSASGRGYNQLQHF. In DNA form, the CDR3 reads TGCAGTGCTAGTGGCAGGGGGTACAATCAGCTCCAGCATTTT.